This entry lists 10 T cell receptor beta chains sequenced from one sample in a study of human T cells and chemical hapten exposure. Using its own MiXCR run on the RACE reads, TCRdb lists one record per CDR3 protein. The sample holds more than 100,000 distinct CDR3 sequences, 12% to 15% seen once. Time point specified: patch test 1, 2 weeks after DPC sensitization. Specified treatment: therapeutic diphenylcyclopropenone sensitization with weekly scalp DPC. This material consisted of whole blood, taken in connection with sensitization to the hapten diphenylcyclopropenone (DPC). The receptors shown here come from a man aged 18 to 35 with alopecia areata. Some clones in this sample may be carry-over from other donors' samples.

This clonotype was counted a few times. V gene TRBV6-5 combines with J gene TRBJ1-5; 12 bases are a match to TRBD1. CDR1 and CDR2 (germline): MNHEY, SVGAGI. Trimming took 5 bases from V and 5 from J; bases not matched to a gene: 13. The CDR3 runs 18 residues. The CDR3 reads CASSPGTGGPVTHQPQHF. The DNA for the CDR3 is TGTGCCAGCAGTCCCGGGACAGGGGGCCCTGTTACCCATCAGCCCCAGCATTTT.

On this clonotype: A clone one base away is much larger, so this may be a read error. The chain uses TRBV5-1 and TRBJ2-3; D is undetermined. In germline, CDR1 is SGHRS, CDR2 YFSETQ. The CDR3 is made up of 13 amino acids. The CDR3 nucleotides read TGCGCCAGCAGCTTCGCAAGCACAGATACGCAGAATTTT. It codes for CASSFASTDTQNF.

The chain uses TRBV28 and TRBJ2-1; a possible D gene is TRBD2 (6 bases). The germline gives CDR1 MDHEN, CDR2 SYDVKM. The germline V and J ends were trimmed by 6 bases and 12 bases, with 15 bases remaining between them. The length of the CDR3 is 12 residues. CDR3 sequence (DNA): TGTGCCAGCAGAACTACTAGCCGTGGGCAGTTCTTC. This encodes CASRTTSRGQFF.

This chain uses TRBV7-8 with TRBJ1-4, with a weak D call TRBD1 (5 bases). CDR3 size: 12 residues. Trimming cost V 5 bases and J 7 bases, with 8 bases left between them. Per the germline V gene, CDR1 is SGHVS and CDR2 is FQNEAQ. CDR3 amino acids: CASSPTVEKLFF. The CDR3 DNA reads as TGTGCCAGCAGCCCGACAGTTGAAAAACTGTTTTTT.

The rearrangement uses TRBV6-5 and TRBJ1-1; D is unclear. V lost 0 bases and J 1 base, leaving 9 bases between the germline ends. Germline CDR1 reads MNHEY; CDR2 reads SVGAGI. This CDR3 spans 15 amino acids. This CDR3 reads CASSYSRVPNTEAFF. CDR3 DNA: TGTGCCAGCAGTTACTCGAGGGTTCCGAACACTGAAGCTTTCTTT.

This clonotype was picked up a small number of times. The chain combines TRBV6-2 or TRBV6-3 with TRBJ2-3, with 7 bases matching TRBD2. This CDR3 has 18 residues. Germline V CDR1 and CDR2: MNHEY, SVGEGT. The V gene end was trimmed by 6 bases and the J gene end by 0 bases; junction bases not matched to a gene: 15. The CDR3 DNA is TGTGCCAGCAGCTCTTCGAGGAGCGGGGCTATTAGCACAGATACGCAGTATTTT. Encoded protein: CASSSSRSGAISTDTQYF.

The chain has TRBV11-2 and TRBJ1-6; no clear D gene. Trimming took off 2 bases at V and 7 bases at J, with 15 bases between the two ends. CDR1 and CDR2 (germline): SGHAT, FQNNGV. CDR3 length equals 16 residues. For the CDR3, the DNA is TGTGCCAGCAGCTTACATTTGGACGGCCTGAATTCACCCCTCCACTTT. Translation: CASSLHLDGLNSPLHF. The whole variable domain, filled in from reference TRBV11-2 and TRBJ1-6, reads EAGVAQSPRYKIIEKRQSVAFWCNPISGHATLYWYQQILGQGPKLLIQFQNNGVVDDSQLPKDRFSAERLKGVDSTLKIQPAKLEDSAVYLCASSLHLDGLNSPLHFGNGTRLTVT.

The chain couples TRBV6-5 to TRBJ2-6; 8 bases agree with TRBD1. With 5 bases clipped from V and 11 bases from J, the junction kept 8 bases outside the gene matches. Germline V CDR1 and CDR2: MNHEY, SVGAGI. This CDR3 comprises 14 residues. In nucleotides, the CDR3 is TGTGCCAGCAGTCCCAGGACAGGGCTGGACGTCCTGACTTTC. This translates into CASSPRTGLDVLTF.

J is TRBJ2-3 and V is TRBV6-1; TRBD2 matches 8 bases. This CDR3 region has 18 residues. Germline lookup yields CDR1 MNHNS and CDR2 SASEGT. J was trimmed by 2 bases and V by 4 bases; bases with no gene match: 14. CDR3 nucleotide sequence: TGTGCCAGCAGTGTATCCCCGGGTAGCGGGGTTTTCACAGATACGCAGTATTTT. This codes for CASSVSPGSGVFTDTQYF.

This clonotype was detected only a few times. The CDR3 here is CASSESGQIYEQYV. Here the CDR3 DNA reads TGTGCCAGCAGTGAAAGTGGGCAAATCTACGAGCAGTACGTC. The chain carries TRBV2 and TRBJ2-7; D unclear. The germline V gene has CDR1 SNHLY and CDR2 FYNNEI. This CDR3 is 14 amino acids long. Trimming cost V 2 bases and J 3 bases, with 11 bases left between them.